These 29 T cell receptor beta chains came from one sample sequenced in a study of cytomegalovirus exposure and HLA in healthy donors. PCR amplification relied on 60 Vbeta primers (plus 13 Jbeta primers). TCRdb's copy holds only in-frame clones and misses some; the assay was immunoSEQ multiplex PCR. The data contain under 110,000 clones, roughly four fifths of them singletons. The sequenced sample consisted of PBMCs. Every receptor here comes from a man aged 55 to 70 in good health and CMV-seronegative.

The chain uses TRBV4-2 and TRBJ1-2; TRBD1 matches 8 bases. Germline assignment: CDR1 LGHNA and CDR2 YNFKEQ. Trimming removed 0 bases from V and 5 bases from J; junction bases left unmatched: 20. The CDR3 contains 20 residues. The CDR3 here is CASSQEGSPLTGEVTYGYTF. The CDR3 bases are TGTGCCAGCAGCCAAGAAGGGTCCCCCCTGACAGGGGAGGTTACTTATGGCTACACCTTC.

The chain recombines TRBV4-2 with TRBJ2-3; the match to TRBD2 covers 10 bases. The V and J ends lost 0 bases and 2 bases, in that order; junction bases with no gene match: 5. CDR1 is LGHNA and CDR2 is YNFKEQ in the germline V gene. This CDR3 is built from 17 residues. The CDR3 sequence: CASSQDLSGGTTDTQYF. CDR3 in DNA: TGTGCCAGCAGCCAAGATCTTAGCGGGGGGACCACAGATACGCAGTATTTT.

The J gene is TRBJ2-7, the V gene TRBV7-6, with D perhaps matching TRBD2 (7 bases). The V and J ends lost 5 bases and 2 bases respectively, with 16 bases between them. The CDR3 is 15 residues long. Per the germline V gene, CDR1 is SGHVS and CDR2 is FNYEAQ. CDR3 region: CASSPVGGLTYEQYF. CDR3 nucleotides: TGTGCCAGCAGCCCTGTGGGGGGGCTCACCTACGAGCAGTACTTC.

The chain couples TRBV7-3 to TRBJ2-1; 11 nucleotides align to TRBD1. The junction had 7 bases not matched to a gene; V was cut back by 5 bases and J by 13 bases. CDR1 and CDR2 (germline): SGHTA, FQGTGA. There are 13 residues in the CDR3. The CDR3 spells CASSVGQGEGQFF. The CDR3 DNA sequence: TGTGCCAGCAGCGTGGGACAGGGGGAGGGCCAGTTCTTC.

Only a few counts were recorded for this clone. The J gene is TRBJ1-2, the V gene TRBV7-9, with 9 bases fitting TRBD1. The CDR3 contains 15 residues. Germline V CDR1 and CDR2: SEHNR, FQNEAQ (reference sequence). J gave up 2 bases and V 0 bases, and 1 base lay outside the gene matches. Here the CDR3 reads CASSLATGGNYGYTF. In DNA form, the CDR3 reads TGTGCCAGCAGCTTAGCGACAGGGGGGAACTATGGCTACACCTTC. The full variable domain, completed using reference TRBV7-9 and TRBJ1-2, is DTGVSQNPRHKITKRGQNVTFRCDPISEHNRLYWYRQTLGQGPEFLTYFQNEAQLEKSRLLSDRFSAERPKGSFSTLEIQRTEQGDSAMYLCASSLATGGNYGYTFGSGTRLTVV.

The chain joins TRBV7-2 to TRBJ1-6, with D perhaps TRBD1 (5 bases). Trimming took 4 bases from V and 2 from J, leaving 9 bases between them. Germline assignment: CDR1 SGHTA and CDR2 FQGNSA. The CDR3 loop spans 15 amino acids. The CDR3 DNA reads as TGTGCCAGCAGCTGGGACTTCGCCTATAATTCACCCCTCCACTTT. Encoded protein: CASSWDFAYNSPLHF.

The V gene is TRBV7-9, the J gene TRBJ2-7; D perhaps matches TRBD1 (6 bases). Germline V gene data show CDR1 as SEHNR and CDR2 as FQNEAQ (reference sequence). The length of the CDR3 is 13 residues. Trimming pared 5 bases from V and 2 bases from J, leaving 10 bases between. In DNA form, the CDR3 reads TGTGCCAGCAGCCTACAGGGCCCCTACGAGCAGTACGTC. As protein: CASSLQGPYEQYV.

The V and J genes are TRBV27 and TRBJ1-1, with D hard to call. Germline CDR1 MNHEY, CDR2 SMNVEV (reference sequence). This CDR3 spans 12 amino acids. Deletions cut 5 bases from V and 1 base from J, with 5 bases between. Here the CDR3 reads CASSPGNTEAFF. In DNA form, the CDR3 reads TGTGCCAGCAGTCCAGGGAACACTGAAGCTTTCTTT.

The V and J genes are TRBV7-2 and TRBJ1-5, with TRBD1 identical over 10 bases. The germline V gene has CDR1 SGHTA and CDR2 FQGNSA. The length of the CDR3 is 17 residues. V was clipped by 3 bases and J by 5 bases; unmatched bases: 10. The CDR3 DNA reads as TGTGCCAGCAGCTTGAGGTTCAGTGGGACAGGGGATCAGCCCCAGCATTTT. It codes for CASSLRFSGTGDQPQHF.

This chain's CDR3 is CASSSQRGGIDTQYF. The CDR3 DNA reads TGTGCCAGCAGCTCACAGCGGGGGGGTATAGATACGCAGTATTTT. The chain joins TRBV7-3 to TRBJ2-3, with 10 bases lining up with TRBD2. The CDR3 contains 15 residues. J was trimmed by 5 bases and V by 4 bases; bases with no gene match: 6. Germline-derived CDR1 and CDR2 are SGHTA and FQGTGA.

This clone was found once. The chain uses TRBV4-2 and TRBJ2-1; 9 bases line up with TRBD2. Per germline, CDR1 LGHNA and CDR2 YNFKEQ. The CDR3 length is 16 residues. Trimming cost V 4 bases and J 9 bases; bases outside gene matches: 13. The CDR3 DNA is TGTGCCAGCAGCCCCAGGGACGCGCGGGGGGGCAGTGAGCAGTTCTTC. This gives the protein CASSPRDARGGSEQFF.

This rearrangement joins TRBV20-1 to TRBJ1-1, with no clear D. Germline CDR1 is DFQATT and CDR2 is SNEGSKA (reference sequence). This CDR3 spans 11 amino acids. The V end lost 3 bases, the J end lost 2 bases, and 4 bases lay between the germline ends. The CDR3 sequence: CSARANTEAFF. For the CDR3, the DNA is TGCAGTGCTAGGGCAAACACTGAAGCTTTCTTT.

V and J are TRBV18 and TRBJ1-2; TRBD1 matches 12 bases. V trimming: 5 bases; J trimming: 5 bases; junction bases outside the gene matches: 6. This CDR3 spans 15 amino acids. Germline CDR1 reads KGHSH; CDR2 reads LQKENI. The CDR3 nucleotides are TGTGCCAGCTCAGACGGGACAGGGGGCAAGTATGGCTACACCTTC. Amino acids: CASSDGTGGKYGYTF.

V usage is TRBV30 and J usage is TRBJ1-4, with D maybe TRBD1 (5 bases). Trimming removed 4 bases at V and 8 bases at J, with 14 bases between. Germline assignment: CDR1 GTSNPN and CDR2 SVGIG (reference sequence). The CDR3 contains 13 residues. CDR3 coding DNA: TGTGCCTGGAAACAGGCGATAAAGGAAAAACTGTTTTTT. Translating gives CAWKQAIKEKLFF.

V gene TRBV6-5 combines with J gene TRBJ1-1, with a tentative D call TRBD1 (6 bases). This CDR3 region has 13 residues. The germline V gene has CDR1 MNHEY and CDR2 SVGAGI. V lost 6 bases and J 6 bases, leaving 14 bases between the germline ends. The CDR3 DNA follows: TGTGCCAGCAGCTTACCCAGGGGATCTGAAGCTTTCTTT. Its protein is CASSLPRGSEAFF.

This clone was recorded only once. The V gene is TRBV6-5, the J gene TRBJ1-1, with 8 nucleotides matching TRBD1. J lost 5 bases, V lost 6 bases, and 8 bases had no gene match. The CDR3 extends over 14 amino acids. Germline-derived CDR1 and CDR2 are MNHEY and SVGAGI. CDR3 nucleotide sequence: TGTGCCAGCAGAAGAGACAGGGGATCGACTGAAGCTTTCTTT. Protein: CASRRDRGSTEAFF.

The chain links TRBV5-6 to TRBJ2-7; 8 positions agree with TRBD1. Germline V gene lookup returns CDR1 SGHDT and CDR2 YYEEEE. J gave up 7 bases and V 0 bases, and 6 bases lay outside the gene matches. The CDR3 is made up of 14 amino acids. This chain's CDR3 is CASSLGQGAREQYV. CDR3 bases: TGTGCCAGCAGCTTGGGCCAGGGGGCAAGAGAGCAGTACGTC.

This chain connects TRBV9 to TRBJ1-3; 7 positions match TRBD1. This CDR3 spans 15 amino acids. V shed 2 bases and J 4 bases; nucleotides not matched to a gene: 6. Germline values: CDR1 SGDLS, CDR2 YYNGEE. CDR3 sequence reads: CASSVEPGQGNTIYF. The CDR3 DNA reads TGTGCCAGCAGCGTTGAGCCGGGACAGGGAAACACCATATATTTT.

The chain has TRBV7-2 and TRBJ2-7; D perhaps matches TRBD2 (6 bases). The V and J ends lost 4 bases and 5 bases respectively, with 15 bases between them. Germline lookup yields CDR1 SGHTA and CDR2 FQGNSA. This CDR3 is built from 14 residues. CDR3 sequence reads: CASSSGNRGNEQYV. The CDR3 DNA reads TGTGCCAGCAGCTCCGGGAATCGGGGGAACGAGCAGTACGTC.

The chain has TRBV4-2 and TRBJ1-1; D unresolved. The germline CDR1 and CDR2 sequences are LGHNA and YNFKEQ. V was cut by 4 bases and J by 9 bases, with 15 bases left in between. This CDR3 region has 13 residues. CDR3 protein: CASSLRRPSQAFF. Written as DNA, the CDR3 is TGTGCCAGCAGCCTAAGGCGGCCAAGTCAAGCTTTCTTT.

The chain is built from TRBV6-1 and TRBJ2-3; perhaps TRBD2 as D (6 bases). CDR1 is MNHNS and CDR2 is SASEGT in the germline V gene. The CDR3 is 16 residues long. Between the trimmed V and J ends, which lost 1 base and 6 bases, there was a span of 17 bases. The CDR3 sequence is CASSEGWRVGSDTQYF. In nucleotides, the CDR3 is TGTGCCAGCAGTGAAGGGTGGAGGGTCGGGTCGGATACGCAGTATTTT.

V is TRBV7-2 and J is TRBJ2-7, with a weak D call TRBD1 (5 bases). The V and J ends lost 6 bases and 0 bases respectively, with 9 bases between them. Germline V gene data show CDR1 as SGHTA and CDR2 as FQGNSA. The CDR3 extends over 13 amino acids. The DNA for the CDR3 is TGTGCCAGCAGTTGGGGCAGCTCCTACGAGCAGTACGTC. Translated: CASSWGSSYEQYV.

The rearrangement links TRBV4-3 to TRBJ2-4, with D possibly matching TRBD1 (5 bases). Trimming stripped 1 base from V and 4 bases from J, with 8 bases between. This CDR3 has 14 residues. Germline CDR1 LGHNA, CDR2 YSLEER. CDR3 DNA: TGCGCCAGCAGCCAAGCGGCAGGGAAAAACATTCAGTACTTC. This sequence encodes CASSQAAGKNIQYF.

A few counts support this clone. The chain employs TRBV5-4 and TRBJ1-1; no definite D call. Germline V CDR1 and CDR2: SGHNT, YYREEE (reference sequence). V was clipped by 1 base and J by 0 bases, with 13 bases between them. This CDR3 is built from 16 residues. The CDR3 reads CASSLPYSTLNTEAFF. CDR3 nucleotides: TGTGCCAGCAGCTTGCCGTACTCCACCTTGAACACTGAAGCTTTCTTT.

The chain couples TRBV5-1 to TRBJ2-7; 9 nucleotides agree with TRBD1. The trim removed 4 bases at V and 0 bases at J, leaving 2 bases unmatched. The CDR3 length is 14 residues. CDR1 and CDR2 (germline): SGHRS, YFSETQ. The CDR3 nucleotides read TGCGCCAGCAGCCCGACAGGGGGCTCCTACGAGCAGTACGTC. It specifies CASSPTGGSYEQYV.

The chain couples TRBV5-1 to TRBJ2-3; 7 nucleotides line up with TRBD2. The CDR3 sequence is 14 residues long. CDR1 SGHRS and CDR2 YFSETQ come from the germline V gene. V dropped 4 bases and J dropped 5; count of bases not matched to a gene: 7. CDR3 nucleotide sequence: TGCGCCAGCAGCATGTTGGGGGGGATAGATACGCAGTATTTT. Protein sequence: CASSMLGGIDTQYF.

The gene calls are TRBV5-4 and TRBJ2-5; TRBD2 is a possible D gene (5 bases). V shed 1 base and J shed 5 bases, with 12 bases lying between them. Germline CDR1 SGHNT, CDR2 YYREEE (reference sequence). The CDR3 runs 14 residues. The CDR3 loop is CASSLSSSEETQYF. The DNA of the CDR3 is TGTGCCAGCAGCTTGTCTAGCAGTGAGGAGACCCAGTACTTC.

CDR3 coding DNA: TGTGCCAGCAGCTTAGCCGGGACAGGGGGTGAAAAACTGTTTTTT. This sequence encodes CASSLAGTGGEKLFF. V and J are TRBV7-8 and TRBJ1-4, with TRBD1 identical over 11 bases. Germline-derived CDR1 and CDR2 are SGHVS and FQNEAQ. The CDR3 contains 15 residues. Losses at the gene ends were 0 bases for V and 7 bases for J; bases not matched to a gene: 1.

CDR3 amino acids: CASSQGRSSLDTQYF. The CDR3 DNA follows: TGCGCCAGCAGCCAAGGGAGGTCCTCACTAGATACGCAGTATTTT. The rearrangement uses TRBV4-3 and TRBJ2-3; a weak D match, TRBD2 (5 bases). CDR3 length: 15 residues. Trimming took off 1 base at V and 5 bases at J, with 13 bases between the two ends. CDR1 LGHNA and CDR2 YSLEER come from the germline V gene.